The following is a T cell receptor (beta chain) sequence with its context. Antigen unknown. The CDR3 spans 14 residues. Germline CDR1 and CDR2: SGHRS and YFSETQ. V lost 0 bases, J lost 7 bases, and 11 bases lay in between. The sample is drawn from a study of T cells in Graves' hyperthyroidism and ophthalmopathy. Whole-study results and caveats: The model made its ophthalmopathy prediction, and onset followed a median around six months later.

RNA transcripts were the template for amplifying TCR beta CDR3 regions. HTBI primers were employed in a first-round RT-PCR of the TCR CDR3. From the multiplex PCR reads, TCRdb called clonotypes with MiXCR, one entry per CDR3 protein. This table holds 500,000 to 600,000 distinct CDR3 sequences, roughly 50% found once. This clonotype was obtained from an adult woman with Graves' disease, either hyperthyroidism or ophthalmopathy (not recorded which). Material: peripheral blood or thyroid tissue (not recorded which). This chain connects TRBV5-1 to TRBJ1-5; D is unclear. The CDR3 here is CASSLEPARQPQHF. The CDR3 bases are TGCGCCAGCAGCTTGGAGCCAGCGCGGCAGCCCCAGCATTTT.